The 32 T cell receptor beta chains below were found in one sample sequenced in a study of tumor-infiltrating lymphocytes in primary liver carcinoma. It was from roughly 20-30 mg of unsorted bulk tissue that RNA and DNA were co-extracted. The researchers produced TCR beta cDNA from approximately 460 ng total RNA with a constant-region primer. Generation of the TCR beta libraries relied on three nested multiplex PCR rounds using slightly modified ARM-PCR. The opening two PCR rounds, around 10 cycles each, paired TRBV1-TRBV30 forward primers with a C-beta reverse primer. TCRdb ran MiXCR on the multiplex PCR reads and lists one entry per CDR3 protein. The table includes tens of thousands of distinct CDR3 sequences, about 75% detected once. Sequenced: tumor-adjacent normal liver tissue. Receptor source: a man aged 35 to 55 with primary liver carcinoma and hepatitis B virus infection.

The chain links TRBV6-1 to TRBJ2-7; 8 bases are a match to TRBD2. The CDR3 loop spans 14 amino acids. Germline V lookup: CDR1 MNHNS, CDR2 SASEGT. The CDR3, as DNA: TGTGCTAGTACAAGCGGGAGCTTGTCCAACGAGCAGTACTTC. This encodes CASTSGSLSNEQYF.

In regard to this clonotype: Germline is not matched at one junction end, which may reflect a read error. CDR3 nucleotide sequence: TGTGCCAGCAGCCCGACTAGCATAGAGACCCAGCACTTC. It translates to CASSPTSIETQHF. The chain employs TRBV5-4 and TRBJ2-5; 7 nucleotides agree with TRBD2. Germline lookup yields CDR1 SGHNT and CDR2 YYREEE (reference sequence). This CDR3 comprises 13 residues.

The chain uses TRBV12-3 or TRBV12-4 and TRBJ2-1, with 7 bases aligning to TRBD1. This CDR3 is 15 amino acids long. V was pared by 6 bases and J by 12 bases, with 17 bases of the junction left unmatched. CDR3 residues: CASRGSGQPYKGQFF. The CDR3 bases are TGTGCCAGCAGGGGGTCGGGACAGCCATACAAAGGGCAGTTCTTC.

In the case of this clonotype: Its ends do not fully match the called genes, so a read error is possible. The rearrangement joins TRBV5-1 to TRBJ2-7; 10 positions match TRBD2. The CDR3 has 16 amino acids. Germline V lookup: CDR1 SGHRS, CDR2 YFSETQ. CDR3 sequence reads: CGSSSVTSGPGYEQYF. CDR3 DNA: TGCGGCAGCAGCTCTGTGACTAGCGGGCCGGGCTACGAGCAGTACTTC.

With regard to this clonotype: Mismatch with germline at one junction end may stem from a read error. The chain has TRBV11-1 and TRBJ2-4, with TRBD2 matching 13 bases. CDR3 length: 17 residues. CDR1 and CDR2 (germline): SGHAT, FQDESV (reference sequence). The CDR3, as DNA: TGTGCCGGCAGCTTTCCAGGGACTAGCGGGACAAAAAACATTCAGTACTTC. Protein: CAGSFPGTSGTKNIQYF.

On this clonotype: The CDR3 end shows no conserved phenylalanine or tryptophan, and so a read error is likely. This rearrangement joins TRBV6-2 or TRBV6-3 to TRBJ1-1, with 7 positions matching TRBD1. Germline V CDR1 and CDR2: MNHEY, SVGEGT. The length of the CDR3 is 14 residues. V shed 10 bases and J 6 bases; nucleotides not matched to a gene: 14. This CDR3 reads CATRTGELGPEAFI. The CDR3 DNA is TGTGCCACGCGAACAGGGGAACTGGGGCCTGAAGCTTTCATT.

This clonotype was observed a few times. One base away lies a much larger clone, so this may be a sequencing read error. The genes are TRBV5-1 and TRBJ2-1; 9 bases align to TRBD2. The trim removed 3 bases at V and 6 bases at J, leaving 7 bases unmatched. The length of the CDR3 is 15 residues. Germline-derived CDR1 and CDR2 are SGHRS and YFSETQ. The CDR3 protein is CASSSSSGNLNEQFF. CDR3 nucleotides: TGCGCCAGCAGCTCGTCTAGCGGGAACCTCAATGAGCAGTTCTTC.

With respect to this clonotype: An end of the junction does not agree with germline; a read error may underlie this. For the CDR3, the DNA is TGTGCCAGAAGCCCGACTAGCGTAGAGAGCCAGTACTTC. Protein: CARSPTSVESQYF. The chain joins TRBV5-4 to TRBJ2-5; 8 bases agree with TRBD2. Per the germline V gene, CDR1 is SGHNT and CDR2 is YYREEE (reference sequence). This CDR3 contains 13 residues.

The chain uses TRBV10-3 and TRBJ2-2; D gene uncertain. The germline gives CDR1 ENHRY, CDR2 SYGVKD. The CDR3 covers 14 residues. V dropped 9 bases and J dropped 2 bases, with 13 bases sitting between them. CDR3 region: CAIGEEINTGELFF. Written as DNA, the CDR3 is TGTGCCATTGGTGAGGAGATAAACACCGGGGAGCTGTTTTTT.

Only one count was recorded for this clonotype. The junction departs from the called germline gene at one end, perhaps through a read error. V gene TRBV6-2 or TRBV6-3 combines with J gene TRBJ2-2; 7 bases map to TRBD2. The CDR3 covers 18 residues. Germline V lookup: CDR1 MNHEY, CDR2 SVGEGT. The CDR3 reads CASSDIRIRLANTGELFF. CDR3 nucleotides: TGTGCCAGCAGCGACATAAGGATTCGACTAGCCAACACCGGGGAACTGTTTTTT.

A note on this clonotype: The junction differs from germline at one of its ends, possibly a read error. V is TRBV30 and J is TRBJ1-2; D not resolved. This CDR3 has 12 residues. The germline gives CDR1 GTSNPN, CDR2 SVGIG (reference sequence). The CDR3 protein is CAWTSTNYGHTF. The CDR3 region has the DNA TGTGCCTGGACGTCTACTAACTATGGCCACACCTTC.

The V call is TRBV29-1, the J call TRBJ2-1; TRBD1 aligns across 8 bases. V shed 7 bases, J shed 8 bases, and the junction held 13 bases outside the gene matches. The CDR3 spans 14 residues. Germline assignment: CDR1 SQVTM and CDR2 ANQGSEA. This CDR3 is CSGWGQEKYDEQFF. CDR3 DNA: TGCAGCGGTTGGGGACAGGAGAAATATGATGAGCAGTTCTTC.

This clonotype appeared once. V usage is TRBV14 and J usage is TRBJ2-1, with 8 bases identical to TRBD2. The junction had 20 bases not matched to a gene; V was cut back by 10 bases and J by 9 bases. This CDR3 is 16 amino acids long. The germline gives CDR1 SGHDN, CDR2 FVKESK. The CDR3 is CAISAIAGWVNSEQFF. CDR3 DNA sequence: TGTGCCATCAGTGCCATAGCGGGATGGGTAAACAGTGAGCAGTTCTTC.

The rearrangement links TRBV11-2 to TRBJ2-5; D is perhaps TRBD2 (6 bases). The V gene's germline CDR1 is SGHAT and CDR2 FQNNGV. The V and J ends lost 11 bases and 7 bases respectively, with 35 bases between them. The CDR3 totals 18 residues. Here the CDR3 reads CAGIPSSIQGTGRGTQYF. The DNA of the CDR3 is TGTGCCGGCATCCCTAGCTCAATCCAGGGTACTGGGCGGGGGACCCAGTACTTC.

This clonotype was observed once. Sequence at one end of the junction differs from germline and may be a read error. The chain couples TRBV5-1 to TRBJ2-5; 9 positions agree with TRBD2. This CDR3 spans 14 amino acids. Germline CDR1 is SGHRS and CDR2 is YFSETQ. In DNA form, the CDR3 reads TGTGCCAGCAGGAGCGGGAGGCTTCAAGAGACCCAGCACTTC. Amino acids: CASRSGRLQETQHF.

For the CDR3, the DNA is TGCAGTGCTTATAGCGGGAATGAGCAGTTCTTC. Its protein product is CSAYSGNEQFF. The chain couples TRBV20-1 to TRBJ2-1; TRBD2 matches at 7 bases. The CDR3 has 11 residues. V was pared by 5 bases and J by 7 bases, with 2 bases of the junction left unmatched. CDR1 and CDR2 (germline): DFQATT, SNEGSKA (reference sequence).

V is TRBV24-1 and J is TRBJ1-5; TRBD1 matches 9 bases. From germline, CDR1 is KGHDR and CDR2 SFDVKD. CDR3 length: 16 amino acids. The CDR3 is CATRDRVKYSNQPQHF. The CDR3 coding sequence is TGTGCTACCCGGGACAGGGTCAAATATAGCAATCAGCCCCAGCATTTT.

Comments on this clonotype: The conserved phenylalanine or tryptophan is not found at the CDR3 terminus, so this likely reflects a read error. This chain uses TRBV7-9 with TRBJ1-5, with D perhaps matching TRBD1 (6 bases). CDR3 length: 14 amino acids. Germline CDR1 SEHNR, CDR2 FQNEAQ (reference sequence). CDR3 protein: CASNLGGWAQPQHL. The CDR3 DNA reads as TGTGCCAGCAACTTAGGGGGGTGGGCTCAGCCCCAGCATCTT.

For this clonotype: This clone may be a read error of a much larger clone one base away. The chain recombines TRBV16 with TRBJ1-2; D is uncertain. Germline assignment: CDR1 KGHSY and CDR2 FQNENV. This CDR3 spans 12 amino acids. This chain's CDR3 is CARSQSADGYTF. The DNA for the CDR3 is TGTGCCAGGAGCCAATCGGCAGATGGCTACACCTTC.

Turning to this clonotype: A read error may produce the germline difference seen at one junction end. The chain employs TRBV28 and TRBJ1-5, with D perhaps TRBD1 (5 bases). Germline V gene sequence: CDR1 MDHEN, CDR2 SYDVKM. The CDR3 is 14 amino acids. The CDR3 loop reads CASRLTGSTQSQHF. The CDR3 region has the DNA TGTGCCAGCAGGCTCACAGGATCGACTCAGTCCCAGCACTTT.

This sequence joins TRBV4-1 and TRBJ2-7, with a possible D match to TRBD1 (5 bases). Germline CDR1 MGHRA, CDR2 YSYEKL. The CDR3 extends over 14 amino acids. The V end was cut by 0 bases, the J end by 8 bases, with 14 bases between. The CDR3 region has the DNA TGCGCCAGCAGCCAAGAGTACAGGAGTTACAAGCAGTACTTC. Protein: CASSQEYRSYKQYF.

On this clonotype itself: This CDR3 is missing its conserved last phenylalanine or tryptophan, likely due to a read error. The limits of the CDR3 on the DNA are not certain, so only TCRdb's listed CDR3 is given. The chain uses TRBV6-2 or TRBV6-3 and TRBJ1-5; the table's D call, TRBD1, has no DNA check behind it. Germline V gene lookup returns CDR1 MNHEY and CDR2 SVGEGT. The CDR3 extends over 14 residues, inclusive of both ends. The CDR3 is CASRRTGNNQPQRL.

This clonotype was seen ten or more times. The chain employs TRBV2 and TRBJ2-4, with a weak D call TRBD1 (5 bases). Between the trimmed V and J ends, which lost 6 bases and 0 bases, there was a span of 9 bases. The CDR3 runs 14 residues. Germline values: CDR1 SNHLY, CDR2 FYNNEI. In DNA form, the CDR3 reads TGTGCCAGCAGGACAGCACTAGCCAAAAACATTCAGTACTTC. Translation gives CASRTALAKNIQYF.

This clonotype is medium-sized in the sample. This sequence joins TRBV12-3 or TRBV12-4 and TRBJ2-6, with 8 nucleotides matching TRBD1. The V and J ends lost 2 bases and 0 bases, in that order; junction bases with no gene match: 3. The CDR3 spans 17 residues. The CDR3 coding sequence is TGTGCCAGCAGTTTACAGGGGGCAAGCTCTGGGGCCAACGTCCTGACTTTC. Translated, it gives CASSLQGASSGANVLTF.

A word on this clonotype: The junction departs from the called germline gene at one end, perhaps through a read error. This chain uses TRBV16 with TRBJ1-2; D is undetermined. Germline V CDR1 and CDR2: KGHSY, FQNENV. CDR3 length: 14 residues. CDR3 DNA sequence: TGTGCTAGCAGCCAATCGGTAACGGGGTATGGCCACACCTTC. Residues: CASSQSVTGYGHTF. The full variable domain, with the rest looked up from reference TRBV16 and TRBJ1-2, is GEEVAQTPKHLVRGEGQKAKLYCAPIKGHSYVFWYQQVLKNEFKFLISFQNENVFDETGMPKERFSAKCLPNSPCSLEIQATKLEDSAVYFCASSQSVTGYGHTFGSGTRLTVV.

Concerning this clonotype: Sequence at one end of the junction differs from germline and may be a read error. V and J are TRBV5-8 and TRBJ2-2; D not certain. The CDR3 spans 14 residues. CDR1 is SGHTS and CDR2 is YDEGEE in the germline V gene. CDR3 residues: CVSSRQLNTGELFF. The DNA for the CDR3 is TGTGTCAGCAGCCGCCAACTAAACACCGGGGAGCTGTTTTTT.

About this clonotype: At one of its ends the junction is not consistent with the germline gene, which may arise from a read error. This rearrangement joins TRBV28 to TRBJ1-6; D is uncertain. Germline V lookup: CDR1 MDHEN, CDR2 SYDVKM. The CDR3 runs 14 residues. The CDR3, as DNA: TGTGCAAGCAGTTTTACTGAGGTGAATTCACCCTTCCACTTT. Translated, it gives CASSFTEVNSPFHF.

This clonotype was detected ten times or more. This rearrangement joins TRBV5-1 to TRBJ2-1; 7 bases align to TRBD1. V gave up 2 bases and J gave up 6 bases; unmatched junction bases: 2. Germline V gives CDR1 SGHRS, CDR2 YFSETQ. CDR3 length: 13 amino acids. CDR3 sequence (DNA): TGCGCCAGCAGCTTAACAGGGGTCAATGAGCAGTTCTTC. This sequence encodes CASSLTGVNEQFF.

Turning to this clonotype: At one boundary the junction diverges from the germline segment, which might be a read error. V usage is TRBV4-2 and J usage is TRBJ2-1, with D unresolved. The germline CDR1 and CDR2 sequences are LGHNA and YNFKEQ. CDR3 length: 11 amino acids. The CDR3 nucleotides are TGTGCCAGCAGCCAAGGTGATGAGCAGCTCTTC. Encoded protein: CASSQGDEQLF.

As for this clonotype: A junction end diverges from the germline sequence, so it may reflect a read error. The chain carries TRBV4-2 and TRBJ2-3; no reliable D call. CDR1 is LGHNA, CDR2 YNFKEQ, per germline. CDR3 length equals 14 residues. Written as DNA, the CDR3 is TGTGCCAGCAGCCAAGATTTATGGCCGGATACTCAGTATTTT. Protein: CASSQDLWPDTQYF.

This chain uses TRBV6-2 or TRBV6-3 with TRBJ2-7; no clear D. The V end lost 5 bases, the J end lost 5 bases, and 19 bases lay between the germline ends. This CDR3 region has 15 residues. Germline assignment: CDR1 MNHEY and CDR2 SVGEGT. The CDR3 DNA is TGTGCCAGCAGTGCGATTGGGGAAGCCAAACACGAGCAGTACTTC. Residues: CASSAIGEAKHEQYF.

The genes are TRBV29-1 and TRBJ2-2, with 12 bases aligning to TRBD2. The trim removed 2 bases at V and 8 bases at J, leaving 12 bases unmatched. The CDR3 has 17 amino acids. In germline, CDR1 is SQVTM, CDR2 ANQGSEA. The CDR3 protein is CSVEPLSSGRAAGELFF. Here the CDR3 DNA reads TGCAGCGTTGAACCCCTGTCTAGCGGGAGGGCCGCAGGGGAGCTGTTTTTT.